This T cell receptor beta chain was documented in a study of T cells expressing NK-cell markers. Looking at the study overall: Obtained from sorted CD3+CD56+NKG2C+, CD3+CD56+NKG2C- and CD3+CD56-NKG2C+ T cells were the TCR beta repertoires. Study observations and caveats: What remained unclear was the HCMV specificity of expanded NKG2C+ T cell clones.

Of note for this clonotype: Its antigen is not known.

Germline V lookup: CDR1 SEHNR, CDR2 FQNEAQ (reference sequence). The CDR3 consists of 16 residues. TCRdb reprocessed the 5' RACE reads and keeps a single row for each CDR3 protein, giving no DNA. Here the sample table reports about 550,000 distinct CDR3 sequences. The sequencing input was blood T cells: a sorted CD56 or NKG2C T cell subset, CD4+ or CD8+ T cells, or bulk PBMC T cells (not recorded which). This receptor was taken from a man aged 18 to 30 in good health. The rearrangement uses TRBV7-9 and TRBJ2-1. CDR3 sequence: CASSRGTGGFYNEQFF. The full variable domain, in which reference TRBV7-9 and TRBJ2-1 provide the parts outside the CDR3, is DTGVSQNPRHKITKRGQNVTFRCDPISEHNRLYWYRQTLGQGPEFLTYFQNEAQLEKSRLLSDRFSAERPKGSFSTLEIQRTEQGDSAMYLCASSRGTGGFYNEQFFGPGTRLTVL.